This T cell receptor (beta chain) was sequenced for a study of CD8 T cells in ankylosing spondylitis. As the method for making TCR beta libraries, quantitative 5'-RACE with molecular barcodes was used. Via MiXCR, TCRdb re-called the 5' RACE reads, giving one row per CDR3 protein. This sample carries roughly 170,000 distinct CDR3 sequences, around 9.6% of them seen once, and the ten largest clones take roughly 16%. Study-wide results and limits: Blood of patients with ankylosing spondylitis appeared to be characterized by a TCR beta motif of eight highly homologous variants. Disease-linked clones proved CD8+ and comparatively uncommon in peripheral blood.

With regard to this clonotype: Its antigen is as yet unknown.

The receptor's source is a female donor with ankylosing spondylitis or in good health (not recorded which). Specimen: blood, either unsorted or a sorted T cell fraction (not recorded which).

The CDR3, as DNA: TGTGCCAGCAGCTTAGACCCAGGGTACGAGCAGTACTTC. Its protein product is CASSLDPGYEQYF. This rearrangement joins TRBV7-8 to TRBJ2-7; D is possibly TRBD1 (5 bases). V was clipped by 1 base and J by 4 bases, with 8 bases between them. Germline-derived CDR1 and CDR2 are SGHVS and FQNEAQ. The length of the CDR3 is 13 residues.